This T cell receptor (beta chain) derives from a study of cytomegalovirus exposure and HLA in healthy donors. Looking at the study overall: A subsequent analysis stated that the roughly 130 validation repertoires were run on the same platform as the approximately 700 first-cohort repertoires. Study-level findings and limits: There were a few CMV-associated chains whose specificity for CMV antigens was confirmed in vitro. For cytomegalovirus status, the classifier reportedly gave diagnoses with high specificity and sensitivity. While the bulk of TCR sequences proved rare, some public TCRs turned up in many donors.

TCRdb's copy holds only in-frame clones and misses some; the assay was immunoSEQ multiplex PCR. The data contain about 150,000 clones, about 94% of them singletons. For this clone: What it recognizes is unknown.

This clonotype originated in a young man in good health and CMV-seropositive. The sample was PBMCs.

CDR3 in amino acids: CASSGRGAGSYEQYF. For the CDR3, the DNA is TGTGCCAGCAGTGGGAGAGGAGCGGGGTCCTACGAGCAGTACTTC. This chain joins TRBV2 and TRBJ2-7, with 7 bases that match TRBD2. The CDR3 runs 15 residues. The V segment lost 4 bases and the J segment 1 base; nucleotides outside the gene matches: 7. The V gene's germline CDR1 is SNHLY and CDR2 FYNNEI.